The 17 T cell receptor beta chains below were found in one sample sequenced in a study of blood T cell repertoires in COVID-19. Clones were read by immunoSEQ multiplex PCR, and TCRdb kept only the in-frame ones, dropping some. The sample has a few hundred thousand clones, 70% to 90% seen once; the top ten hold 7.8%. Material for sequencing was peripheral blood. The receptors were sampled from a woman aged 50 to 60 who had recovered from COVID-19.

V is TRBV7-2 and J is TRBJ1-1; TRBD1 aligns across 10 bases. The CDR3 sequence is 15 residues long. The germline V gene encodes CDR1 SGHTA and CDR2 FQGNSA. V lost 4 bases and J lost 4; bases outside the gene matches: 6. CDR3 in DNA: TGTGCCAGCAGCTCCCCGGACAGGGGGAGCACTGAAGCTTTCTTT. This translates into CASSSPDRGSTEAFF.

V and J are TRBV18 and TRBJ1-1, with TRBD1 matching over 7 bases. The CDR3 totals 14 residues. Trimming removed 6 bases from V and 3 bases from J; junction bases left unmatched: 7. CDR1 KGHSH and CDR2 LQKENI come from the germline V gene. DNA for the CDR3: TGTGCCAGCTCCGCTGGGCAGGGGGACACTGAAGCTTTCTTT. This codes for CASSAGQGDTEAFF.

The J gene is TRBJ1-5, the V gene TRBV19; D gene ambiguous. There are 13 residues in the CDR3. Trimming stripped 3 bases from V and 10 bases from J, with 13 bases between. From germline, CDR1 is LNHDA and CDR2 SQIVND (reference sequence). The CDR3 bases are TGTGCCAGTAGTATGGGAGTCCCCGGCCCCCAGCATTTT. It specifies CASSMGVPGPQHF.

V is TRBV30 and J is TRBJ1-2; 9 bases line up with TRBD1. The J segment lost 8 bases and the V segment lost 1 base, leaving 5 bases of the junction unmatched. The CDR3 loop spans 13 amino acids. Germline V lookup: CDR1 GTSNPN, CDR2 SVGIG (reference sequence). The chain's CDR3 is CAWSAGQGRGYTF. DNA for the CDR3: TGTGCCTGGAGTGCGGGACAGGGAAGGGGCTACACCTTC.

This rearrangement joins TRBV7-2 to TRBJ1-6; D perhaps matches TRBD1 (6 bases). The V gene lost 5 bases and the J gene lost 6 bases, with 17 bases spanning the gap. The CDR3 totals 16 residues. Per the germline V gene, CDR1 is SGHTA and CDR2 is FQGNSA. CDR3 DNA sequence: TGTGCCAGCAGCGGGTATGGGGGCATTAGTAATTCACCCCTCCACTTT. It translates to CASSGYGGISNSPLHF.

The chain employs TRBV5-6 and TRBJ1-1, with TRBD1 matching 7 bases. Germline-derived CDR1 and CDR2 are SGHDT and YYEEEE. The J segment lost 1 base and the V segment lost 4 bases, leaving 7 bases of the junction unmatched. The CDR3 is 15 residues long. The CDR3 DNA sequence: TGTGCCAGCAGCCAGCCGGGACAGTGGAACACTGAAGCTTTCTTT. It yields the protein CASSQPGQWNTEAFF.

The rearrangement uses TRBV20-1 and TRBJ2-3, with a possible D match to TRBD2 (6 bases). This CDR3 spans 14 amino acids. V gave up 3 bases and J gave up 3 bases, with 13 bases separating them. Germline V gene data show CDR1 as DFQATT and CDR2 as SNEGSKA (reference sequence). CDR3 in amino acids: CSASLVGGTDTQYF. CDR3 sequence (DNA): TGCAGTGCTAGTCTTGTCGGGGGTACAGATACGCAGTATTTT.

V and J are TRBV14 and TRBJ1-2; D not resolved. Trimming pared 4 bases from V and 8 bases from J, leaving 11 bases between. Per germline, CDR1 SGHDN and CDR2 FVKESK. The CDR3 is made up of 12 amino acids. CDR3 sequence (DNA): TGTGCCAGCAGCCCCACTGCTTGGGGCTACACCTTC. This codes for CASSPTAWGYTF.

V gene TRBV19 combines with J gene TRBJ1-2, with a tentative D call TRBD1 (6 bases). V dropped 7 bases and J dropped 1 base, with 16 bases sitting between them. This CDR3 spans 15 amino acids. Germline CDR1 LNHDA, CDR2 SQIVND (reference sequence). In DNA form, the CDR3 reads TGTGCCAGTAAACCTATCAGGGGATTTAACTATGGCTACACCTTC. Its protein product is CASKPIRGFNYGYTF.

The J gene is TRBJ2-5, the V gene TRBV30; D perhaps matches TRBD2 (6 bases). Per the germline V gene, CDR1 is GTSNPN and CDR2 is SVGIG (reference sequence). There are 14 residues in the CDR3. The ends were cut back, 1 base at V and 5 bases at J, with 14 bases in the middle. In nucleotides, the CDR3 is TGTGCCTGGAGTGAGACACTAGCTGGGGAGACCCAGTACTTC. Its translation: CAWSETLAGETQYF.

The rearrangement joins TRBV5-4 to TRBJ2-2; 9 bases match TRBD1. The germline CDR1 and CDR2 sequences are SGHNT and YYREEE (reference sequence). The V gene end was trimmed by 5 bases and the J gene end by 1 base; junction bases not matched to a gene: 6. The CDR3 contains 16 residues. CDR3 amino acids: CASSTRQGGNTGELFF. In DNA form, the CDR3 reads TGTGCCAGCAGTACTCGACAGGGGGGGAACACCGGGGAGCTGTTTTTT. The entire variable domain, with the rest obtained from reference TRBV5-4 and TRBJ2-2, is as follows: ETGVTQSPTHLIKTRGQQVTLRCSSQSGHNTVSWYQQALGQGPQFIFQYYREEENGRGNFPPRFSGLQFPNYSSELNVNALELDDSALYLCASSTRQGGNTGELFFGEGSRLTVL.

The genes are TRBV5-6 and TRBJ2-7; 11 bases match TRBD1. Germline V CDR1 and CDR2: SGHDT, YYEEEE. V was pared by 2 bases and J by 6 bases, with 1 base of the junction left unmatched. The CDR3 extends over 13 amino acids. The CDR3 coding sequence is TGTGCCAGCAGCTTAGGGACAGGGGGCGAGCAGTACTTC. Translated, it gives CASSLGTGGEQYF. Variable domain in full (rest from reference TRBV5-6 and TRBJ2-7): DAGVTQSPTHLIKTRGQQVTLRCSPKSGHDTVSWYQQALGQGPQFIFQYYEEEERQRGNFPDRFSGHQFPNYSSELNVNALLLGDSALYLCASSLGTGGEQYFGPGTRLTVT.

The V gene is TRBV2, the J gene TRBJ2-7; D is possibly TRBD2 (5 bases). The CDR3 runs 13 residues. The V end was cut by 2 bases, the J end by 7 bases, with 12 bases between. Per germline, CDR1 SNHLY and CDR2 FYNNEI. The CDR3 DNA is TGTGCCAGCAGTGAAAATTACGTAGCGGAGCAGTACTTC. Translation gives CASSENYVAEQYF.

The rearrangement uses TRBV4-3 and TRBJ2-1; perhaps TRBD1 as D (6 bases). Germline values: CDR1 LGHNA, CDR2 YSLEER. This CDR3 is 14 amino acids long. With 1 base removed from V and 6 bases from J, the gap between germline ends came to 10 bases. The CDR3, as DNA: TGCGCCAGCAGCCAAGTCAGGGGCGGCAATGAGCAGTTCTTC. This codes for CASSQVRGGNEQFF.

The V gene is TRBV7-9, the J gene TRBJ2-7, with 7 bases matching TRBD2. Germline V CDR1 and CDR2: SEHNR, FQNEAQ (reference sequence). After removal of 5 bases from V and 2 bases from J, the junction contained 9 bases not matched to a gene. The CDR3 has 15 amino acids. The CDR3 region has the DNA TGTGCCAGCAGCCGGCTGACTAGCAGGGCCTACGAGCAGTACTTC. It translates to CASSRLTSRAYEQYF.

CDR3 sequence reads: CASSLRTLRDEQYF. CDR3 DNA sequence: TGTGCCAGCAGTCTGAGGACCCTGAGGGACGAGCAGTACTTC. This chain joins TRBV6-2 or TRBV6-3 and TRBJ2-7; perhaps TRBD2 as D (5 bases). Germline V CDR1 and CDR2: MNHEY, SVGEGT. The CDR3 covers 14 residues. V lost 5 bases and J lost 5, with 16 bases in between.

The chain links TRBV5-6 to TRBJ1-1; tentative D call: TRBD1 (6 bases). V dropped 2 bases and J dropped 3 bases, with 11 bases sitting between them. This CDR3 is 14 amino acids long. The germline V gene encodes CDR1 SGHDT and CDR2 YYEEEE. The CDR3 DNA reads as TGTGCCAGCAGCTTACAGGGTGAATACACTGAAGCTTTCTTT. It is translated as CASSLQGEYTEAFF.